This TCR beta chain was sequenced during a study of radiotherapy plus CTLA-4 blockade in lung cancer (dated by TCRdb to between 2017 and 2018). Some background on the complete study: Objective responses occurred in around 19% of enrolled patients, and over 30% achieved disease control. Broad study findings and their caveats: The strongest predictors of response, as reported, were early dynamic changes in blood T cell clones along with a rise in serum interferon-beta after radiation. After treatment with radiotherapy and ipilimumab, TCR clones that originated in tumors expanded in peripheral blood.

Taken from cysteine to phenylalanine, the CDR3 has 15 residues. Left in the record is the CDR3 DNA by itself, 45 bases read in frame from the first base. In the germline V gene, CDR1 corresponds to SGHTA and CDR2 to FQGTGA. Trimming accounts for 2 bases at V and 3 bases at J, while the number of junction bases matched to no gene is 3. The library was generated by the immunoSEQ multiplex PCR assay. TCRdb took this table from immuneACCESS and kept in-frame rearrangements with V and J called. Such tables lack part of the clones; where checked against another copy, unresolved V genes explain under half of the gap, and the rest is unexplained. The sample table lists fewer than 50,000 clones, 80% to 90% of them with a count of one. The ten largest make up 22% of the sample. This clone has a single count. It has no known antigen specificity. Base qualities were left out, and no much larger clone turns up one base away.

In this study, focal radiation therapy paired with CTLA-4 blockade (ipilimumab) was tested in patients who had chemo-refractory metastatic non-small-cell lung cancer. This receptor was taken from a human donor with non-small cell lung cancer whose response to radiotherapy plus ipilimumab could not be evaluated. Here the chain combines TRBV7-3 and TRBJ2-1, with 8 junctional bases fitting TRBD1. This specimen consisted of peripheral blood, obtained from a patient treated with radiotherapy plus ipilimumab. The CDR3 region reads CASSLGQGIYNEQFF. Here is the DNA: TGTGCCAGCAGCTTAGGACAGGGAATCTACAATGAGCAGTTCTTC.